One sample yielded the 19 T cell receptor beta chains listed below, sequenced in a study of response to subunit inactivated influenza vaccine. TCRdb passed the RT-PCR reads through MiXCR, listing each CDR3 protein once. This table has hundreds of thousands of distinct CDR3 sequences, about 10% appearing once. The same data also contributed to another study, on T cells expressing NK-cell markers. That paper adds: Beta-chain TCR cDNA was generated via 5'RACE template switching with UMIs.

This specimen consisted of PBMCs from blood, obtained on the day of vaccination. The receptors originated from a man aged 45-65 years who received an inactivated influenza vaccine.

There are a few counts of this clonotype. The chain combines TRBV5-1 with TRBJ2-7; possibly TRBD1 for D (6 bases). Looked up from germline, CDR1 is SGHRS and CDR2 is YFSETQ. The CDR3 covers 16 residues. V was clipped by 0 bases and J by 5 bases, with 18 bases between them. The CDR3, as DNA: TGCGCCAGCAGCTTGGTACCCCGGCAGGGGCAGGACGAGCAGTACTTC. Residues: CASSLVPRQGQDEQYF.

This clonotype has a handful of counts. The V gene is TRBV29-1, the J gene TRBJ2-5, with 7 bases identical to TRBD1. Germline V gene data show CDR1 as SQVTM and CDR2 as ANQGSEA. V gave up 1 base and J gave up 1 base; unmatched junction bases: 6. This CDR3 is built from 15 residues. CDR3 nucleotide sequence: TGCAGCGTTGAAGGCGGACAGGCACTCCAAGAGACCCAGTACTTC. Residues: CSVEGGQALQETQYF. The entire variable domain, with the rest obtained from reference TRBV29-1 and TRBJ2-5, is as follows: SAVISQKPSRDICQRGTSLTIQCQVDSQVTMMFWYRQQPGQSLTLIATANQGSEATYESGFVIDKFPISRPNLTFSTLTVSNMSPEDSSIYLCSVEGGQALQETQYFGPGTRLLVL.

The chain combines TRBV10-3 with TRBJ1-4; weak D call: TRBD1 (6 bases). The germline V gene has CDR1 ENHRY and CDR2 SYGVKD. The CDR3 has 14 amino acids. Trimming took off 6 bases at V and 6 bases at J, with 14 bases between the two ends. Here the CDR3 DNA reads TGTGCCATCAGGCGACCACAGGGTGATGAAAAACTGTTTTTT. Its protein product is CAIRRPQGDEKLFF.

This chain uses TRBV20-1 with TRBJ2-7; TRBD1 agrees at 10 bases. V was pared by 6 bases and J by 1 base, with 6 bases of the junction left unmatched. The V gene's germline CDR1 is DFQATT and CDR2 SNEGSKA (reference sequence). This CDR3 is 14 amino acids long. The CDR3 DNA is TGCAGTGCCCCCGGACAGGGGGTGTCCTACGAGCAGTACTTC. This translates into CSAPGQGVSYEQYF.

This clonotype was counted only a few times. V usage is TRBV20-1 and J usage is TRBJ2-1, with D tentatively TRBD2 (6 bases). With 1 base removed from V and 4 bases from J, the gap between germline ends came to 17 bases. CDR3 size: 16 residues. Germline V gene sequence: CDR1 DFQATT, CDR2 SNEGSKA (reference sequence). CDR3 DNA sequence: TGCAGTGCTAGAGTGAGGGAAGCGGGCTCGTACAATGAGCAGTTCTTC. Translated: CSARVREAGSYNEQFF.

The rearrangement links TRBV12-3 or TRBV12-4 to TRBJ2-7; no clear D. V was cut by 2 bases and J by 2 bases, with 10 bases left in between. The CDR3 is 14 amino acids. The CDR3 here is CASSLIRSPYEQYF. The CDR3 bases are TGTGCCAGCAGTTTAATCAGGAGCCCCTACGAGCAGTACTTC.

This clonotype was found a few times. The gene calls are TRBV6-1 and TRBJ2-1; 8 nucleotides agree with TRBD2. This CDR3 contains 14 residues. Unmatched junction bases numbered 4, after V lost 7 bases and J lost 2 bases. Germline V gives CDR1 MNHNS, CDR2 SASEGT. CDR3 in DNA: TGTGCCAGCACCAAGCGGGAGCCCTACAATGAGCAGTTCTTC. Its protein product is CASTKREPYNEQFF.

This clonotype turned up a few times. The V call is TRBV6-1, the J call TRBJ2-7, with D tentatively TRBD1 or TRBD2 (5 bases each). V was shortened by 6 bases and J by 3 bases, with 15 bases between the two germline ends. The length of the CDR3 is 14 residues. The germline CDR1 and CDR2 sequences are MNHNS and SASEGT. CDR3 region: CASRTGRGHYEQYF. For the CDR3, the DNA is TGTGCCAGCAGGACCGGACGGGGCCACTACGAGCAGTACTTC.

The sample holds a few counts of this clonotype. CDR3 nucleotides: TGTGCCAGCAGCAGACGGGAGGGCCGTATTGAGCAGTTCTTC. Residues: CASSRREGRIEQFF. The gene calls are TRBV5-5 and TRBJ2-1; 8 nucleotides align to TRBD2. This CDR3 has 14 residues. J gave up 9 bases and V 4 bases, and 9 bases lay outside the gene matches. CDR1 SGHKS and CDR2 YYEKEE come from the germline V gene (reference sequence).

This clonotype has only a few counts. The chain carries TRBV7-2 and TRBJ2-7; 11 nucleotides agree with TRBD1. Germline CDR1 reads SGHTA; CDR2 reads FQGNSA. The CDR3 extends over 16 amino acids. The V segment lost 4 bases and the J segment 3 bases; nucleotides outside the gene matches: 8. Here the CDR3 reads CASSSDRGLLYYEQYF. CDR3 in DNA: TGTGCCAGCAGCTCGGACAGGGGGCTACTATACTACGAGCAGTACTTC.

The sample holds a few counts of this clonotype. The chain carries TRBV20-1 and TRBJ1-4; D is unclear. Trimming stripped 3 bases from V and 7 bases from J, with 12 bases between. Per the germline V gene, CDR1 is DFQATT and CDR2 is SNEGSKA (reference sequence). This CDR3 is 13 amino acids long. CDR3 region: CSARSGEGEKLFF. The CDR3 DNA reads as TGCAGTGCTAGGAGTGGGGAGGGTGAAAAACTGTTTTTT.

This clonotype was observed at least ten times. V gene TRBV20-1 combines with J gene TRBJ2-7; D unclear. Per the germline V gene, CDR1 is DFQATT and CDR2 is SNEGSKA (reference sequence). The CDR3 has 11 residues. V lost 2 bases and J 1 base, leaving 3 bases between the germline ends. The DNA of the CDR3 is TGCAGTGCTAGACAATCCTACGAGCAGTACTTC. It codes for CSARQSYEQYF.

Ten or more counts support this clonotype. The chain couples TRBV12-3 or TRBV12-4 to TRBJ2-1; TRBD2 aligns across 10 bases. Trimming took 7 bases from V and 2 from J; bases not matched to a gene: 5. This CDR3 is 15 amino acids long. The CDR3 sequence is CASTATSGPYNEQFF. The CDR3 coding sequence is TGTGCCAGCACCGCGACTAGCGGGCCCTACAATGAGCAGTTCTTC.

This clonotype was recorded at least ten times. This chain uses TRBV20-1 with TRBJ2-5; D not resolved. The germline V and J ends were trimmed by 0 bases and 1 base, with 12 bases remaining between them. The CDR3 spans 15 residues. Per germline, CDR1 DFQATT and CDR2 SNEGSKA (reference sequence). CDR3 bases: TGCAGTGCTAGAGATTCACGGTCCCTCCAAGAGACCCAGTACTTC. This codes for CSARDSRSLQETQYF.

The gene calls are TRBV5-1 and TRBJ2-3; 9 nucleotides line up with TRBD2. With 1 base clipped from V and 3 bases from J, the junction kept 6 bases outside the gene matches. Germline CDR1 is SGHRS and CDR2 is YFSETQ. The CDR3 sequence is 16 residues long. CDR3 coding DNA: TGCGCCAGCAGCTTGCGGGCTAGCGGGAATACAGATACGCAGTATTTT. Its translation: CASSLRASGNTDTQYF.

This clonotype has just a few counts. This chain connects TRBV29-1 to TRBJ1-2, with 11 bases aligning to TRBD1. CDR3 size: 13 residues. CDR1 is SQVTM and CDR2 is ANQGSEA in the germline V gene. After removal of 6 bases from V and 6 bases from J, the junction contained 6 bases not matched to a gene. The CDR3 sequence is CSVSDRGPNGYTF. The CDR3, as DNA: TGCAGCGTGTCGGACAGGGGGCCGAATGGCTACACCTTC.

The CDR3 loop reads CASSEGVWSSGANVLTF. The CDR3 DNA is TGTGCCAGCAGTGAAGGGGTGTGGAGCTCTGGGGCCAACGTCCTGACTTTC. The chain employs TRBV6-1 and TRBJ2-6; D gene unclear. The CDR3 runs 17 residues. The V end was cut by 1 base, the J end by 0 bases, with 10 bases between. Germline CDR1 is MNHNS and CDR2 is SASEGT.

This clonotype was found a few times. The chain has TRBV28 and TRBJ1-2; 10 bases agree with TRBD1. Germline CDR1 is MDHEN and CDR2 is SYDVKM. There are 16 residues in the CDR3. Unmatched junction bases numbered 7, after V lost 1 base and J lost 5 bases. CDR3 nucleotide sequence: TGTGCCAGCAGTTTATCCGGGACAGGGGAAGGTTATGGCTACACCTTC. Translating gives CASSLSGTGEGYGYTF.

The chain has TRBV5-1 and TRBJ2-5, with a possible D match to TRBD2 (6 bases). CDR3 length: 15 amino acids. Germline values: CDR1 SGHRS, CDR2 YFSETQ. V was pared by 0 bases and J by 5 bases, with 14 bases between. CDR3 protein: CASSLAGGSLETQYF. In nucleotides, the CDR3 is TGCGCCAGCAGCTTGGCCGGGGGTTCCCTCGAGACCCAGTACTTC.